A single sample is the source of the 18 T cell receptor beta chains below, sequenced in a study of blood T cell repertoires in COVID-19 (dated by TCRdb to 2020 to 2022). Libraries were prepared through the immunoSEQ multiplex PCR assay. TCRdb mirrors the immuneACCESS table, restricted to in-frame sequences. Some clones are absent from its copies; in checked studies, under half trace to an unresolved V gene, and the reason for the others is unknown. The sample profile shows around 450,000 clones; 87% of them were found once. The ten largest clones represent about 0.65% of the sample. Source material: PBMCs or T cells enriched from blood (not recorded which). The origin of the receptors is a woman under 30 who had recovered from COVID-19.

This rearrangement joins TRBV4-2 to TRBJ2-1; maybe TRBD1 (5 bases). Trimming cost V 4 bases and J 8 bases, with 15 bases left between them. Germline CDR1 and CDR2: LGHNA and YNFKEQ. This CDR3 is 14 amino acids long. CDR3 DNA: TGTGCCAGCAGCCCAGTAGGGGTGGTAGATGAGCAGTTCTTC. It is translated as CASSPVGVVDEQFF.

The genes are TRBV2 and TRBJ2-5, with 11 bases identical to TRBD1. The CDR3 length is 13 residues. The germline gives CDR1 SNHLY, CDR2 FYNNEI. V dropped 8 bases and J dropped 2; count of bases not matched to a gene: 1. CDR3 DNA: TGTGCCAGCGGGGACAGGGGGCAAGAGACCCAGTACTTC. This encodes CASGDRGQETQYF. The full variable domain, with the rest looked up from reference TRBV2 and TRBJ2-5, is EPEVTQTPSHQVTQMGQEVILRCVPISNHLYFYWYRQILGQKVEFLVSFYNNEISEKSEIFDDQFSVERPDGSNFTLKIRSTKLEDSAMYFCASGDRGQETQYFGPGTRLLVL.

The chain uses TRBV30 and TRBJ1-2; possibly TRBD1 for D (6 bases). This CDR3 has 13 amino acids. The V end lost 1 base, the J end lost 6 bases, and 12 bases lay between the germline ends. The germline V gene encodes CDR1 GTSNPN and CDR2 SVGIG (reference sequence). CDR3 DNA sequence: TGTGCCTGGAGTGAGGACAGTTCGAATGGCTACACCTTC. Its translation is CAWSEDSSNGYTF.

The chain has TRBV19 and TRBJ2-2; 7 bases match TRBD1. Germline values: CDR1 LNHDA, CDR2 SQIVND (reference sequence). Trimming at V came to 3 bases and at J to 1 base, leaving 2 bases not matched to a gene. The CDR3 length is 15 residues. CDR3 sequence: CASSIGTENTGELFF. Written as DNA, the CDR3 is TGTGCCAGTAGTATCGGGACAGAGAACACCGGGGAGCTGTTTTTT.

This rearrangement joins TRBV27 to TRBJ1-6; D ambiguous. The germline V gene encodes CDR1 MNHEY and CDR2 SMNVEV (reference sequence). The CDR3 has 20 amino acids. Trimming took off 3 bases at V and 7 bases at J, with 28 bases between the two ends. The CDR3 coding sequence is TGTGCCAGCAGTTTCTCCGCCGGGAATGTCGGAGGAGGACTCAATTCACCCCTCCACTTT. Translating it yields CASSFSAGNVGGGLNSPLHF.

The count of this clone is one. This chain joins TRBV5-1 and TRBJ2-3, with TRBD2 identical over 14 bases. The CDR3 loop spans 18 amino acids. V was pared by 4 bases and J by 5 bases, with 12 bases of the junction left unmatched. Germline V lookup: CDR1 SGHRS, CDR2 YFSETQ. The DNA for the CDR3 is TGCGCCAGCAGCCCCGGACTAGCGGGGGGAGGGCTGGGAGATACGCAGTATTTT. It specifies CASSPGLAGGGLGDTQYF.

This clone was seen a handful of times. The rearrangement joins TRBV9 to TRBJ1-6; 8 positions agree with TRBD1. From germline, CDR1 is SGDLS and CDR2 YYNGEE. With V trimmed by 4 bases and J by 13 bases, 19 bases remained unmatched. CDR3 length: 17 residues. CDR3 sequence: CASSRHGDRLDQWPLHF. As DNA, the CDR3 is TGTGCCAGCAGCCGACATGGGGACAGGCTGGATCAATGGCCCCTCCACTTT.

The chain has TRBV5-1 and TRBJ2-4; D remains ambiguous. Germline CDR1 SGHRS, CDR2 YFSETQ. Trimming cost V 4 bases and J 5 bases, with 13 bases left between them. The CDR3 spans 14 residues. CDR3 loop: CASSPLNRENIQYF. For the CDR3, the DNA is TGCGCCAGCAGCCCCCTTAACAGAGAAAACATTCAGTACTTC.

The rearrangement links TRBV30 to TRBJ2-7; possibly TRBD1 for D (6 bases). The CDR3 runs to 13 residues. Germline values: CDR1 GTSNPN, CDR2 SVGIG (reference sequence). V was clipped by 0 bases and J by 1 base, with 7 bases between them. This chain's CDR3 is CAWSVGASYEQYF. In nucleotides, the CDR3 is TGTGCCTGGAGTGTGGGGGCTTCCTACGAGCAGTACTTC.

The V call is TRBV2, the J call TRBJ1-2; D is possibly TRBD1 (5 bases). V was trimmed by 6 bases and J by 9 bases, leaving 14 bases between them. The CDR3 extends over 12 amino acids. CDR1 is SNHLY and CDR2 is FYNNEI in the germline V gene. This CDR3 is CASSVQGVSYTF. In DNA, the CDR3 is TGTGCCAGCAGCGTGCAGGGTGTGAGCTACACCTTC. The variable domain in full, with the rest retrieved from reference TRBV2 and TRBJ1-2, is EPEVTQTPSHQVTQMGQEVILRCVPISNHLYFYWYRQILGQKVEFLVSFYNNEISEKSEIFDDQFSVERPDGSNFTLKIRSTKLEDSAMYFCASSVQGVSYTFGSGTRLTVV.

J is TRBJ2-7 and V is TRBV6-5, with D perhaps TRBD2 (6 bases). The CDR3 extends over 14 amino acids. CDR1 is MNHEY, CDR2 SVGAGI, per germline. Trimming pared 2 bases from V and 3 bases from J, leaving 11 bases between. The CDR3 nucleotides are TGTGCCAGCAGTTACGGGGGGAGTATCTACGAGCAGTACTTC. Residues: CASSYGGSIYEQYF.

This chain uses TRBV7-2 with TRBJ1-5; 8 bases line up with TRBD1. V shed 6 bases and J 4 bases; nucleotides not matched to a gene: 2. The germline CDR1 and CDR2 sequences are SGHTA and FQGNSA. This CDR3 is 13 amino acids long. The CDR3 region has the DNA TGTGCCAGCAGTAGACAGGGGAATCAGCCCCAGCATTTT. Protein product: CASSRQGNQPQHF.

The chain joins TRBV29-1 to TRBJ1-3, with D unclear. Germline lookup yields CDR1 SQVTM and CDR2 ANQGSEA. Trimming shortened V by 3 bases and J by 4 bases, and 10 bases separated the two germline ends. The CDR3 runs to 13 residues. The CDR3 region has the DNA TGCAGCGTTGAGGGCAGATCCGGAAACACCATATATTTT. Its translation: CSVEGRSGNTIYF.

This rearrangement joins TRBV7-2 to TRBJ2-1; possibly TRBD2 for D (7 bases). The CDR3 has 15 amino acids. Between the trimmed V and J ends, which lost 1 base and 9 bases, there was a span of 16 bases. Germline V lookup: CDR1 SGHTA, CDR2 FQGNSA. The CDR3 loop reads CASSLVRGGGGEQFF. The CDR3 DNA follows: TGTGCCAGCAGCTTAGTTAGGGGGGGCGGCGGTGAGCAGTTCTTC.

This clone came up once. The chain uses TRBV4-1 and TRBJ1-1, with TRBD1 matching 7 bases. CDR1 and CDR2 from the germline V gene are MGHRA and YSYEKL. The V segment lost 1 base and the J segment 4 bases; nucleotides outside the gene matches: 6. The CDR3 extends over 15 amino acids. The DNA for the CDR3 is TGCGCCAGCAGCCAAGGTGGCAGGGGGGCCACTGAAGCTTTCTTT. This translates into CASSQGGRGATEAFF.

The chain couples TRBV5-1 to TRBJ2-5; TRBD2 matches at 12 bases. Germline CDR1 and CDR2: SGHRS and YFSETQ. The length of the CDR3 is 17 residues. Trimming at V came to 1 base and at J to 5 bases, leaving 9 bases not matched to a gene. The CDR3 region has the DNA TGCGCCAGCAGCTTGCGTCCGACTAGCGGGGGCGGGGAGACCCAGTACTTC. This gives the protein CASSLRPTSGGGETQYF.

The chain employs TRBV19 and TRBJ1-1; 8 positions match TRBD1. V shed 3 bases and J 1 base; nucleotides not matched to a gene: 4. This CDR3 comprises 15 residues. Germline values: CDR1 LNHDA, CDR2 SQIVND (reference sequence). Here the CDR3 DNA reads TGTGCCAGTAGTATTGCACAGGGGGAGAACACTGAAGCTTTCTTT. This translates into CASSIAQGENTEAFF.

The genes are TRBV3-1 (or the pseudogene TRBV3-2) and TRBJ2-1, with 9 bases fitting TRBD1. The CDR3 extends over 18 amino acids. Unmatched junction bases numbered 14, after V lost 2 bases and J lost 6 bases. Germline loops: CDR1 LGHDT, CDR2 YNNKEL (reference sequence). Here the CDR3 DNA reads TGTGCCAGCAGCCAAAAAAACCTTCGACAGGGGGTTTTCAATGAGCAGTTCTTC. This gives the protein CASSQKNLRQGVFNEQFF.